This TCR beta chain was found in a study of blood T cell repertoires in COVID-19. Study as a whole: Donors in the United States, Italy and Spain gave samples during acute or convalescent COVID-19. T cells, B-cell-depleted T cells, or PBMCs provided the cDNA or gDNA that served as material.

Authors' analysis steps: Amplification from reference gene primers served as the basis for estimated nucleated cell counts. The table came from immunoSEQ multiplex PCR; TCRdb's copy has only in-frame clones and leaves some out. V and J calls and clone size are as listed in that table; D and trimming were resolved from the DNA. The sample carries more than 150,000 clones, around 87% recorded once. This TCR derives from a man aged 40-50 years with active or convalescent COVID-19. Material: peripheral blood.

CDR3 in amino acids: CASSWAAGTENTDTQYF. CDR3 sequence (DNA): TGTGCCAGCAGCTGGGCCGCCGGGACAGAGAACACAGATACGCAGTATTTT. This chain uses TRBV5-4 with TRBJ2-3; TRBD1 agrees at 7 bases. J gave up 2 bases and V 3 bases, and 12 bases lay outside the gene matches. Germline V CDR1 and CDR2: SGHNT, YYREEE (reference sequence). This CDR3 comprises 17 residues.